This TCR beta chain derives from a study of monozygotic twins with cystic fibrosis. Study outcomes and limitations: Low clonality (median roughly 0.0095) suggested a mostly naive repertoire. In 13 of 16 pairs, V gene usage was closest to the co-twin's. No link emerged between shared CDR3 counts and age, concordance or severity.

This clone is a singleton in its sample. Its antigen is not known. The V gene's germline CDR1 is SNHLY and CDR2 FYNNEI. This CDR3 has 15 amino acids. The trim removed 5 bases at V and 3 bases at J, leaving 7 bases unmatched. Clones were read by immunoSEQ multiplex PCR, and TCRdb kept only the in-frame ones, dropping some. The sample yields tens of thousands of clones, approximately 97% seen once. Input material: blood. The V gene is TRBV2, the J gene TRBJ2-3; 8 positions agree with TRBD2. This TCR came from a girl aged 10-17 years with cystic fibrosis. The CDR3 protein is CASSPAGVKTDTQYF. For the CDR3, the DNA is TGTGCCAGCAGTCCAGCGGGAGTAAAGACAGATACGCAGTATTTT.